This T cell receptor (beta chain) comes out of a study of CD8 T cells in ankylosing spondylitis. This clonotype was seen repeatedly, ten times or more. Its antigen is undetermined. V was pared by 2 bases and J by 4 bases, with 8 bases of the junction left unmatched. Germline V gene data show CDR1 as SGHRS and CDR2 as YFSETQ. This CDR3 comprises 16 residues. General study findings and limits: Blood of patients with ankylosing spondylitis appeared to be characterized by a TCR beta motif of eight highly homologous variants. The authors reported significant enrichment of disease-linked clones in matched ankylosing spondylitis synovial fluid.

Molecular-barcoded quantitative 5'-RACE produced these TCR beta libraries. TCRdb called the 5' RACE reads again in MiXCR, with one record for every CDR3 protein. The top ten hold under 35% of the sample, which has roughly 180,000 distinct CDR3 sequences, around a tenth seen once. V is TRBV5-1 and J is TRBJ2-1; 8 bases are shared with TRBD2. The sequence was obtained from a male donor with ankylosing spondylitis or in good health (not recorded which). Sequencing input: blood, either unsorted or a sorted T cell fraction (not recorded which). CDR3 region: CASSFTGGGSYNEQFF. CDR3 nucleotides: TGCGCCAGCAGCTTCACCGGGGGGGGCTCGTACAATGAGCAGTTCTTC. Full variable domain (rest looked up from reference TRBV5-1 and TRBJ2-1): KAGVTQTPRYLIKTRGQQVTLSCSPISGHRSVSWYQQTPGQGLQFLFEYFSETQRNKGNFPGRFSGRQFSNSRSEMNVSTLELGDSALYLCASSFTGGGSYNEQFFGPGTRLTVL.